These 17 T cell receptor beta chains came from one sample sequenced in a study of long-term antiretroviral therapy in people with HIV. Samples were assayed with immunoSEQ v3.0 at survey level. The method was immunoSEQ multiplex PCR; TCRdb's version includes in-frame clones alone and lacks a portion of them. The table includes about 24,000 clones, approximately 86% detected once. The input for sequencing was unsorted PBMCs, taken 1.2 years after starting antiretroviral therapy. These receptors all come from a man aged 50-59 years with HIV.

This clone occurred a few times. The chain employs TRBV11-2 and TRBJ2-7, with D possibly being TRBD1 (5 bases). The CDR3 spans 15 residues. V was pared by 4 bases and J by 4 bases, with 17 bases between. Germline assignment: CDR1 SGHAT and CDR2 FQNNGV. The CDR3 coding sequence is TGTGCCAGCAGCTCGCCTGACAGACCTAATTACGAGCAGTACTTC. This encodes CASSSPDRPNYEQYF. The full variable domain, rest sourced from reference TRBV11-2 and TRBJ2-7, is EAGVAQSPRYKIIEKRQSVAFWCNPISGHATLYWYQQILGQGPKLLIQFQNNGVVDDSQLPKDRFSAERLKGVDSTLKIQPAKLEDSAVYLCASSSPDRPNYEQYFGPGTRLTVT.

This chain connects TRBV9 to TRBJ1-6; TRBD1 matches 9 bases. In germline, CDR1 is SGDLS, CDR2 YYNGEE. This CDR3 is built from 18 residues. With 0 bases clipped from V and 6 bases from J, the junction kept 10 bases outside the gene matches. This chain's CDR3 is CASSVGGGTGIGNSPLHF. Here the CDR3 DNA reads TGTGCCAGCAGCGTAGGAGGGGGGACAGGGATTGGTAATTCACCCCTCCACTTT.

The rearrangement joins TRBV25-1 to TRBJ1-1, with D perhaps matching TRBD1 (5 bases). Trimming pared 3 bases from V and 0 bases from J, leaving 17 bases between. Germline V gives CDR1 MGHDK, CDR2 SYGVNS. The CDR3 totals 17 residues. The CDR3 nucleotides are TGTGCCAGCAGTGAGGGCGGGAGGGGTTATATGAACACTGAAGCTTTCTTT. Protein sequence: CASSEGGRGYMNTEAFF. Variable domain in full (rest from reference TRBV25-1 and TRBJ1-1): EADIYQTPRYLVIGTGKKITLECSQTMGHDKMYWYQQDPGMELHLIHYSYGVNSTEKGDLSSESTVSRIRTEHFPLTLESARPSHTSQYLCASSEGGRGYMNTEAFFGQGTRLTVV.

This clone was found once. The chain carries TRBV15 and TRBJ1-1; unclear D gene. The CDR3 is 13 amino acids. Germline CDR1 LNHNV, CDR2 YYDKDF (reference sequence). Trimming shortened V by 5 bases and J by 0 bases, and 7 bases separated the two germline ends. The DNA for the CDR3 is TGTGCCACCAGCCCCAACCTGAACACTGAAGCTTTCTTT. Amino acid sequence: CATSPNLNTEAFF. The whole variable domain, remainder taken from reference TRBV15 and TRBJ1-1, is DAMVIQNPRYQVTQFGKPVTLSCSQTLNHNVMYWYQQKSSQAPKLLFHYYDKDFNNEADTPDNFQSRRPNTSFCFLDIRSPGLGDTAMYLCATSPNLNTEAFFGQGTRLTVV.

The rearrangement uses TRBV30 and TRBJ2-3; 7 nucleotides match TRBD1. V gave up 0 bases and J gave up 4 bases; unmatched junction bases: 4. The CDR3 extends over 14 amino acids. Germline CDR1 reads GTSNPN; CDR2 reads SVGIG (reference sequence). The DNA of the CDR3 is TGTGCCTGGAGTGTAGTAGGGGGCCCAGATACGCAGTATTTT. Its translation: CAWSVVGGPDTQYF.

V gene TRBV4-1 combines with J gene TRBJ2-2; D is ambiguous. The germline V gene has CDR1 MGHRA and CDR2 YSYEKL. The CDR3 is 14 amino acids. Trimming took off 1 base at V and 5 bases at J, with 8 bases between the two ends. CDR3 coding DNA: TGCGCCAGCAGCCAAGTTGTGGTGACCGGGGAGCTGTTTTTT. Its protein is CASSQVVVTGELFF.

The rearrangement links TRBV9 to TRBJ2-1, with D maybe TRBD2 (5 bases). Germline lookup yields CDR1 SGDLS and CDR2 YYNGEE. The CDR3 has 13 amino acids. The ends were cut back, 0 bases at V and 9 bases at J, with 10 bases in the middle. The CDR3 bases are TGTGCCAGCAGCGTAGCGGGGAGAGGTGAGCAGTTCTTC. Protein product: CASSVAGRGEQFF.

This clone was observed a single time. The chain uses TRBV23-1 and TRBJ2-3; D uncertain. TRBV23-1 is reported as an ORF; its role is uncertain. V dropped 5 bases and J dropped 9 bases, with 18 bases sitting between them. The CDR3 covers 14 residues. CDR3 amino acids: CASSECRPPVTQYF. The CDR3 DNA sequence: TGCGCCAGCAGTGAATGCCGCCCCCCGGTGACGCAGTATTTT.

This clone was detected only once. The V call is TRBV4-1, the J call TRBJ2-2; D unclear. This CDR3 comprises 13 residues. The germline V gene encodes CDR1 MGHRA and CDR2 YSYEKL. Trimming left V 0 bases short and J 3 bases short, with 2 bases between. The CDR3 bases are TGCGCCAGCAGCCAAGATGACACCGGGGAGCTGTTTTTT. Its protein is CASSQDDTGELFF.

V usage is TRBV7-9 and J usage is TRBJ2-5; 8 bases fit TRBD2. CDR3 length: 15 amino acids. J was trimmed by 5 bases and V by 5 bases; bases with no gene match: 10. Germline-derived CDR1 and CDR2 are SEHNR and FQNEAQ (reference sequence). As DNA, the CDR3 is TGTGCCAGCAGCGACGCGACTAGCGTCTCGGAGACCCAGTACTTC. Translated: CASSDATSVSETQYF.

The CDR3, as DNA: TGTGCCAGCAGTCAAGACAGGAACACTGAAGCTTTCTTT. Translation: CASSQDRNTEAFF. The chain has TRBV6-4 and TRBJ1-1, with D tentatively TRBD1 (5 bases). This CDR3 region has 13 residues. The V gene's germline CDR1 is MRHNA and CDR2 SNTAGT. V was trimmed by 5 bases and J by 1 base, leaving 8 bases between them.

The CDR3 coding sequence is TGTGCCAGCACCCGCGCGGCCGAGCAGTTCTTC. It is translated as CASTRAAEQFF. The V call is TRBV2, the J call TRBJ2-1, with D uncertain. The CDR3 totals 11 residues. V lost 7 bases and J 10 bases, leaving 11 bases between the germline ends. CDR1 is SNHLY and CDR2 is FYNNEI in the germline V gene. The whole variable domain, remainder taken from reference TRBV2 and TRBJ2-1, is EPEVTQTPSHQVTQMGQEVILRCVPISNHLYFYWYRQILGQKVEFLVSFYNNEISEKSEIFDDQFSVERPDGSNFTLKIRSTKLEDSAMYFCASTRAAEQFFGPGTRLTVL.

The rearrangement joins TRBV16 to TRBJ2-7; 9 bases line up with TRBD1. V shed 2 bases, J shed 1 base, and the junction held 3 bases outside the gene matches. The CDR3 has 15 residues. The V gene's germline CDR1 is KGHSY and CDR2 FQNENV. CDR3 loop: CASSQRDRVSYEQYF. Here the CDR3 DNA reads TGTGCCAGCAGCCAACGGGACAGGGTTTCCTACGAGCAGTACTTC.

J is TRBJ2-7 and V is TRBV5-6; the D gene is possibly TRBD1 (5 bases). The CDR3 runs to 13 residues. V was trimmed by 5 bases and J by 2 bases, leaving 11 bases between them. CDR1 and CDR2 (germline): SGHDT, YYEEEE. The CDR3 DNA is TGTGCCAGCAGTTTGAGACAGACCTACGAGCAGTACTTC. Its protein is CASSLRQTYEQYF.

By sample fraction, this clone is medium-sized. The gene calls are TRBV13 and TRBJ1-1, with D unresolved. V dropped 4 bases and J dropped 3 bases, with 9 bases sitting between them. The CDR3 spans 13 residues. CDR1 and CDR2 (germline): PRHDT, FYEKMQ (reference sequence). DNA for the CDR3: TGTGCCAGCAGCTCGGAGGAGGACACTGAAGCTTTCTTT. Protein sequence: CASSSEEDTEAFF. The entire variable domain, with the rest obtained from reference TRBV13 and TRBJ1-1, is as follows: AAGVIQSPRHLIKEKRETATLKCYPIPRHDTVYWYQQGPGQDPQFLISFYEKMQSDKGSIPDRFSAQQFSDYHSELNMSSLELGDSALYFCASSSEEDTEAFFGQGTRLTVV.

This clone was recorded a few times. The rearrangement links TRBV28 to TRBJ1-2; D is possibly TRBD1 (6 bases). CDR1 MDHEN and CDR2 SYDVKM come from the germline V gene. Trimming took off 2 bases at V and 5 bases at J, with 12 bases between the two ends. The CDR3 has 14 residues. The CDR3 region is CASSLQQGSYGYTF. In DNA form, the CDR3 reads TGTGCCAGCAGTTTACAACAGGGAAGTTATGGCTACACCTTC.

This chain links TRBV28 with TRBJ2-1; 7 positions match TRBD1. The CDR3 runs 14 residues. Germline V gene lookup returns CDR1 MDHEN and CDR2 SYDVKM. Trimming removed 4 bases from V and 4 bases from J; junction bases left unmatched: 4. This chain's CDR3 is CASSSGGFYNEQFF. As DNA, the CDR3 is TGTGCCAGCAGTTCAGGGGGATTTTACAATGAGCAGTTCTTC. Looking up the rest from reference TRBV28 and TRBJ2-1 gives the full variable domain: DVKVTQSSRYLVKRTGEKVFLECVQDMDHENMFWYRQDPGLGLRLIYFSYDVKMKEKGDIPEGYSVSREKKERFSLILESASTNQTSMYLCASSSGGFYNEQFFGPGTRLTVL.